Below are 5 T cell receptor beta chains sequenced from a single sample in a study of human T cells and chemical hapten exposure. Described time point: patch test 1, 2 weeks after DPC sensitization. Treatment of the sample: therapeutic diphenylcyclopropenone sensitization with weekly scalp DPC. TCRdb reprocessed the RACE reads via MiXCR and lists one record per CDR3 protein. The data show approximately 80,000 distinct CDR3 sequences, roughly 7.2% seen once. Here the sequenced sample was whole blood, taken in connection with sensitization to the hapten diphenylcyclopropenone (DPC). These receptors originate from a young woman with alopecia areata. Some clones in this sample may be carry-over from other donors' samples.

This chain uses TRBV27 with TRBJ1-1, with no clear D. The V gene's germline CDR1 is MNHEY and CDR2 SMNVEV (reference sequence). This CDR3 region has 13 residues. V gave up 3 bases and J gave up 8 bases, with 13 bases separating them. The CDR3 loop reads CASSFNAASEAFF. The DNA for the CDR3 is TGTGCCAGCAGTTTTAATGCCGCTTCAGAAGCTTTCTTT.

This clonotype has only a few counts. The gene calls are TRBV29-1 and TRBJ1-1, with TRBD1 as a possible D gene (5 bases). The germline gives CDR1 SQVTM, CDR2 ANQGSEA. The CDR3 consists of 15 residues. Trimming removed 0 bases at V and 1 base at J, with 12 bases between. CDR3 loop: CSVEDLQGGNTEAFF. CDR3 sequence (DNA): TGCAGCGTTGAAGATCTGCAGGGAGGGAACACTGAAGCTTTCTTT.

This clonotype occurred many times. The rearrangement joins TRBV7-6 to TRBJ2-7; D might be TRBD1 (5 bases). CDR1 and CDR2 (germline): SGHVS, FNYEAQ. Trimming pared 1 base from V and 0 bases from J, leaving 10 bases between. This CDR3 contains 15 residues. The CDR3: CASSLGRGGSYEQYF. The DNA of the CDR3 is TGTGCCAGCAGCTTAGGAAGGGGTGGCTCCTACGAGCAGTACTTC.

Written as DNA, the CDR3 is TGCAGTGCTGGAGGTCGTCCACGCACAGATACGCAGTATTTT. It encodes CSAGGRPRTDTQYF. J is TRBJ2-3 and V is TRBV20-1; the D gene is possibly TRBD2 (5 bases). V shed 5 bases and J shed 1 base, with 13 bases lying between them. Germline V CDR1 and CDR2: DFQATT, SNEGSKA (reference sequence). The CDR3 is 14 residues long.

This rearrangement joins TRBV2 to TRBJ2-7; a possible D gene is TRBD2 (6 bases). V dropped 4 bases and J dropped 0 bases, with 13 bases sitting between them. Germline V gene sequence: CDR1 SNHLY, CDR2 FYNNEI. The CDR3 consists of 15 residues. The CDR3 coding sequence is TGTGCCAGCAGTGGGCTGGCGGGAAGCTCCTACGAGCAGTACTTC. It codes for CASSGLAGSSYEQYF.